This TCR beta chain originates from a study of T cell repertoires in cytomegalovirus infection. Study in general: TCR beta signatures that were public indicated CMV infection and matching HLA type.

V was trimmed by 2 bases and J by 4 bases, leaving 8 bases between them. There are 13 residues in the CDR3. The V gene's germline CDR1 is SEHNR and CDR2 FQNEAQ (reference sequence). Only one count was recorded for this clonotype. Antigen: not known. One entry per CDR3 protein, called by TCRdb with MiXCR from the reads. The top ten clones hold 27% of a sample with 150,000 to 200,000 distinct CDR3 sequences, around 15% of them seen once. Study observations and caveats: Dominating the ex vivo response were HLA-C-restricted CMV-specific TCR beta clonotypes.

The sample was PBMCs. This TCR was recovered from a human donor in good health (CMV status not recorded). Some clones in this sample may be carry-over from other donors' samples. The chain carries TRBV7-9 and TRBJ2-5; D is perhaps TRBD1 (5 bases). The CDR3 sequence is CASSLYTGETQYF. The DNA for the CDR3 is TGTGCCAGCAGCTTATATACAGGAGAGACCCAGTACTTC.